This T cell receptor beta chain is drawn from a study of cytomegalovirus exposure and HLA in healthy donors. Study-wide context: A preliminary data release comprised 80 million to 95 million unique TCRs obtained from HLA-typed donors.

60 Vbeta and 13 Jbeta primers were used in PCR. Profiling relied on immunoSEQ multiplex PCR, and the TCRdb table lists in-frame clones only, not all of them. The sample has some 200,000 clones; more than 75% are singletons. The length of the CDR3 is 13 residues. The germline CDR1 and CDR2 sequences are SGHTA and FQGNSA. The J segment lost 5 bases and the V segment lost 6 bases, leaving 6 bases of the junction unmatched. Remarks on this clone: Its antigen remains unidentified.

Study results and caveats: Usually a TCR sequence was rare, but some public TCRs were found in many donors. In vitro testing confirmed three CMV-associated chains as specific for CMV antigens. The analysis excluded some indistinguishable V segments, including TRBV6-2 and TRBV6-3.

The chain links TRBV7-2 to TRBJ2-5; 7 positions agree with TRBD2. The receptor was derived from a girl under three years old in good health and CMV-seronegative. Sequenced material: PBMCs. The CDR3 reads CASSLLAWETQYF. DNA of the CDR3: TGTGCCAGCAGTCTACTAGCGTGGGAGACCCAGTACTTC.